This T cell receptor beta chain is drawn from a study of spatial heterogeneity in lung cancer. About the study: Raw-read counts averaged over ten per unique TCR and UMI combination.

This clonotype was seen at least ten times. Its antigen remains unknown. General study points: For expanded intratumoral alpha and beta TCRs, counts tracked tumor mutation counts. Tumor T cells had an estimated coverage that came to about 7% for alpha chains and about 13% for beta chains.

TCR cDNA molecules each had a unique molecular identifier. TCRdb reprocessed the 5' RACE reads via MiXCR and lists one record per CDR3 protein. The table has about 100,000 distinct CDR3 sequences, nearly 4.5% seen once. Described time point: sample taken at primary tumor resection. Donors were over 70 untreated early-stage non-small cell lung cancer patients. The CDR3 has 13 residues. CDR1 SGHRS and CDR2 YFSETQ come from the germline V gene. Trimming removed 0 bases from V and 6 bases from J, with 8 bases in between. The sample in question was lung tumor tissue, obtained at surgery. The receptor comes from a male donor with early-stage non-small cell lung cancer. The rearrangement joins TRBV5-1 to TRBJ2-3; D remains ambiguous. For the CDR3, the DNA is TGCGCCAGCAGCTTGGGAGACCTTGATACGCAGTATTTT. Translating gives CASSLGDLDTQYF.